The 3 T cell receptor beta chains reported below all come from one sample, sequenced in a study of shared clonotypes between healthy human individuals. The table came from immunoSEQ multiplex PCR; TCRdb's copy has only in-frame clones and leaves some out. The table has about 2.4 million clones, more than 90% seen once. Sequences were obtained from naive CD4+ T cells sorted from blood. The subset was: CD45RA+ positively selected. The origin of the receptors is a man between 18 and 29 years old in good health.

The V gene is TRBV7-2, the J gene TRBJ1-3; 9 positions agree with TRBD1. Germline CDR1 reads SGHTA; CDR2 reads FQGNSA. J was trimmed by 7 bases and V by 4 bases; bases with no gene match: 8. The CDR3 length is 15 residues. Here the CDR3 DNA reads TGTGCCAGCAGCTCCGCGGGGACAGGGCTTAACACCATATATTTT. Its protein is CASSSAGTGLNTIYF.

This clone has only a few counts. The rearrangement joins TRBV4-1 to TRBJ1-1, with TRBD1 matching over 7 bases. Germline V gene lookup returns CDR1 MGHRA and CDR2 YSYEKL. The V and J ends lost 3 bases and 5 bases, in that order; junction bases with no gene match: 9. This CDR3 is built from 15 residues. The CDR3 spells CASSHQPGGTTEAFF. CDR3 nucleotides: TGCGCCAGCAGCCACCAGCCAGGGGGAACAACTGAAGCTTTCTTT.

CDR3 region: CSVLPDSLLYNEQFF. CDR3 nucleotides: TGCAGCGTTTTACCCGACTCTCTCCTTTACAATGAGCAGTTCTTC. This chain links TRBV29-1 with TRBJ2-1; D remains ambiguous. Germline V gives CDR1 SQVTM, CDR2 ANQGSEA. V lost 5 bases to trimming and J lost 4 bases, with 18 bases between them. The CDR3 contains 15 residues.